The sequence of this T cell receptor beta chain was determined in a study of blood T cell repertoires in COVID-19. TCRdb's table, derived via immunoSEQ multiplex PCR, lists solely in-frame clones and lacks some. The sample carries 300,000 to 350,000 clones, about 91% recorded once. Enrolment of Seattle patients took place during active infection, and they were followed longitudinally. V was clipped by 5 bases and J by 5 bases; unmatched bases: 6. This CDR3 comprises 15 residues. The germline V gene encodes CDR1 SEHNR and CDR2 FQNEAQ (reference sequence). The genes are TRBV7-9 and TRBJ2-5; 12 bases match TRBD2. The source material was peripheral blood. The sequence came from a woman aged 25 to 39 with COVID-19, enrolled during active disease. CDR3 amino acids: CASSGGLAGRETQYF. Written as DNA, the CDR3 is TGTGCCAGCAGCGGGGGACTAGCGGGCAGGGAGACCCAGTACTTC.